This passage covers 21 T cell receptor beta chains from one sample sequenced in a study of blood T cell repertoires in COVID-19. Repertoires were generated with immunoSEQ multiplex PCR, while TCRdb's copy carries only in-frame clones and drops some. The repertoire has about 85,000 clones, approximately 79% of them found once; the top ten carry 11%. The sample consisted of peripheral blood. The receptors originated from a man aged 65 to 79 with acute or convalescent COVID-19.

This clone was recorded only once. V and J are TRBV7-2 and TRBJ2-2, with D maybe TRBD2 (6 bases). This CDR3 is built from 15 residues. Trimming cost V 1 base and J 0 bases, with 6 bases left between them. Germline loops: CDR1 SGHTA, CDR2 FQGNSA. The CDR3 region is CASSLGGANTGELFF. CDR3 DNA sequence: TGTGCCAGCAGCTTAGGGGGGGCGAACACCGGGGAGCTGTTTTTT.

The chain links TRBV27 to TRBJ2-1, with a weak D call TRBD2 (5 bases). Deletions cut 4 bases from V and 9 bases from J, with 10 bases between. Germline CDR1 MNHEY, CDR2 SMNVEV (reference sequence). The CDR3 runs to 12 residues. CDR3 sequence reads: CASSWGGSEQFF. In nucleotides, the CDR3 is TGTGCCAGCAGTTGGGGTGGGAGTGAGCAGTTCTTC.

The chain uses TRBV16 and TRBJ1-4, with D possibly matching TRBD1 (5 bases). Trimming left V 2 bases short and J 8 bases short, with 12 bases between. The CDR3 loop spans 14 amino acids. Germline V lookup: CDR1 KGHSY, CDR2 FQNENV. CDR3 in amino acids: CASSQQGNREKLFF. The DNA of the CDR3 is TGTGCCAGCAGCCAACAGGGAAATAGGGAAAAACTGTTTTTT.

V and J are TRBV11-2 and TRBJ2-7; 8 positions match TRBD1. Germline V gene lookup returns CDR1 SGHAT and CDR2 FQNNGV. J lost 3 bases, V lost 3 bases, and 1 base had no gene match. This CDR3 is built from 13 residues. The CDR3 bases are TGTGCCAGCAGCTTCGGACAGGGCTACGAGCAGTACTTC. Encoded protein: CASSFGQGYEQYF.

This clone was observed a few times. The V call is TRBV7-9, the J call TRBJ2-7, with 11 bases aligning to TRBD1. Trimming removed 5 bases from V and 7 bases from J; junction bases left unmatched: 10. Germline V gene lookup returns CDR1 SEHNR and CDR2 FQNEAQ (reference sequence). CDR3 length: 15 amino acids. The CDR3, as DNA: TGTGCCAGCAGCCAAACCGGGACAGGGGGTTGGGAGCAGTACTTC. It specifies CASSQTGTGGWEQYF.

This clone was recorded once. The CDR3 sequence: CASSQAGQGFYNEQFF. CDR3 nucleotides: TGTGCCAGCAGCCAAGCTGGACAGGGGTTCTACAATGAGCAGTTCTTC. The chain combines TRBV4-2 with TRBJ2-1; TRBD1 matches 9 bases. With V trimmed by 1 base and J by 3 bases, 4 bases remained unmatched. Germline assignment: CDR1 LGHNA and CDR2 YNFKEQ. This CDR3 contains 16 residues.

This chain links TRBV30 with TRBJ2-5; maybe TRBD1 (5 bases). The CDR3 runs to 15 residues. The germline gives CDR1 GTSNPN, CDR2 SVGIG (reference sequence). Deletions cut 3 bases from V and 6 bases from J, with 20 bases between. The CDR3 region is CAWRGWGRVAKTQYF. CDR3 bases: TGTGCCTGGAGGGGGTGGGGCAGGGTGGCGAAGACCCAGTACTTC. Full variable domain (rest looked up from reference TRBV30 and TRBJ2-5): SQTIHQWPATLVQPVGSPLSLECTVEGTSNPNLYWYRQAAGRGLQLLFYSVGIGQISSEVPQNLSASRPQDRQFILSSKKLLLSDSGFYLCAWRGWGRVAKTQYFGPGTRLLVL.

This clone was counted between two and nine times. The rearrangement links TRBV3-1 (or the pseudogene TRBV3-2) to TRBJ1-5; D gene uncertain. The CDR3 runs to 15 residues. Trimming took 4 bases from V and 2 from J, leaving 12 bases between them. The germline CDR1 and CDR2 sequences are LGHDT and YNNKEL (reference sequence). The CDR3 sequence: CASSPDGWGNQPQHF. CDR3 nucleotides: TGTGCCAGCAGCCCAGACGGGTGGGGCAATCAGCCCCAGCATTTT.

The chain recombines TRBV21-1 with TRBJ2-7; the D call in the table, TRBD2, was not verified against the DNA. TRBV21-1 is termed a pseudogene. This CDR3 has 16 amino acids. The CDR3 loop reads CASSSRTSGGHYEQYV. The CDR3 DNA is TGTGCCAGCAGCAGTCGGACTAGCGGGGGGCACTACGAGCAGTACGTC.

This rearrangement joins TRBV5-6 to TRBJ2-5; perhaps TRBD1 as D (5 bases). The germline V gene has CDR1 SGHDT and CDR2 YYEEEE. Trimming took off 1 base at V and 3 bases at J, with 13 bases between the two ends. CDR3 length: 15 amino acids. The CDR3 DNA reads TGTGCCAGCAGCTTGTTGGCAGGGCGGAAAGAGACCCAGTACTTC. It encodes CASSLLAGRKETQYF.

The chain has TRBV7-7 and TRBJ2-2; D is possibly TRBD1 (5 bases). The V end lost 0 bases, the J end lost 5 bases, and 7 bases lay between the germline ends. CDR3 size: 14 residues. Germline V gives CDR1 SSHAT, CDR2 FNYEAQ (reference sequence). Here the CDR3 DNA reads TGTGCCAGCAGCTTAGCTGGGGCGACCGGGGAGCTGTTTTTT. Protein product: CASSLAGATGELFF. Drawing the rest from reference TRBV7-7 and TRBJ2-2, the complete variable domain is GAGVSQSPRYKVTKRGQDVTLRCDPISSHATLYWYQQALGQGPEFLTYFNYEAQPDKSGLPSDRFSAERPEGSISTLTIQRTEQRDSAMYRCASSLAGATGELFFGEGSRLTVL.

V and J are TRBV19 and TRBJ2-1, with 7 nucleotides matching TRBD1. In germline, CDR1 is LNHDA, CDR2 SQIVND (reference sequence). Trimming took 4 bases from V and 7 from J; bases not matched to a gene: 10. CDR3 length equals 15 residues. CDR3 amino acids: CASSSRDSPGNEQFF. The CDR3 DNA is TGTGCCAGTAGTAGTCGGGACAGTCCAGGTAATGAGCAGTTCTTC.

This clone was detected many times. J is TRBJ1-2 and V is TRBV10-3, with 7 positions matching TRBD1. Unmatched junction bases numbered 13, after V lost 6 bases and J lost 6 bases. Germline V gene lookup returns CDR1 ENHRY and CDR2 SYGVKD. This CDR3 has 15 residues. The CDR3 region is CAIRPSRDSTHGYTF. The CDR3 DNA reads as TGTGCCATCAGGCCTAGCCGGGACAGCACTCATGGCTACACCTTC.

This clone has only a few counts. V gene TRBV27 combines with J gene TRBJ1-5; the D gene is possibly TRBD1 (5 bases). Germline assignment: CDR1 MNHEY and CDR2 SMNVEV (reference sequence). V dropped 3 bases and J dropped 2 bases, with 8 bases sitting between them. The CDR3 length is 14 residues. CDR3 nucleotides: TGTGCCAGCAGTTTGCAGGGCCGCAATCAGCCCCAGCATTTT. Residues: CASSLQGRNQPQHF.

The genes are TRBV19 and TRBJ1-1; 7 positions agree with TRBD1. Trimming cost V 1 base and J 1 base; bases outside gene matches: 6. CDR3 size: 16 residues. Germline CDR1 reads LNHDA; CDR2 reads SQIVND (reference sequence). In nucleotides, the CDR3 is TGTGCCAGTAGTATAGCGAGGGGGCCTGGGAACACTGAAGCTTTCTTT. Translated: CASSIARGPGNTEAFF.

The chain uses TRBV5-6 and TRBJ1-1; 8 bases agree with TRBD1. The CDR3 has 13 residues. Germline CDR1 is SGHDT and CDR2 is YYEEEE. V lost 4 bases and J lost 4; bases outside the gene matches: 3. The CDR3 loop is CASSETGVTEAFF. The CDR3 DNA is TGTGCCAGCAGCGAGACAGGGGTCACTGAAGCTTTCTTT. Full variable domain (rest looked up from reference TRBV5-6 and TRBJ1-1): DAGVTQSPTHLIKTRGQQVTLRCSPKSGHDTVSWYQQALGQGPQFIFQYYEEEERQRGNFPDRFSGHQFPNYSSELNVNALLLGDSALYLCASSETGVTEAFFGQGTRLTVV.

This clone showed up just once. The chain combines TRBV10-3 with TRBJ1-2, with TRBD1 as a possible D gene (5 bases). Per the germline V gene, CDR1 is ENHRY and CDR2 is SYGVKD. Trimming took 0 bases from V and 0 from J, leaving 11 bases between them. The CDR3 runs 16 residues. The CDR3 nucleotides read TGTGCCATCAGTGAGTCCAAGGGGATAGCTAACTATGGCTACACCTTC. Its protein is CAISESKGIANYGYTF.

CDR3 sequence (DNA): TGTGCCACCAGCGAATCCGGGGTTACCACAGATACGCAGTATTTT. Translated: CATSESGVTTDTQYF. The rearrangement links TRBV15 to TRBJ2-3, with D tentatively TRBD2 (5 bases). Trimming took off 5 bases at V and 2 bases at J, with 14 bases between the two ends. This CDR3 comprises 15 residues. Germline loops: CDR1 LNHNV, CDR2 YYDKDF (reference sequence).

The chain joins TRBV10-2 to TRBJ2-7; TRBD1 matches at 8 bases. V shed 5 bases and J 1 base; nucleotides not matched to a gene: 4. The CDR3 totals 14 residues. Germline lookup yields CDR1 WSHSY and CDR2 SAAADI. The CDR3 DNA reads TGCGCCAGCAGTACCGGGACAGGATCCTACGAGCAGTACTTC. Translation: CASSTGTGSYEQYF.

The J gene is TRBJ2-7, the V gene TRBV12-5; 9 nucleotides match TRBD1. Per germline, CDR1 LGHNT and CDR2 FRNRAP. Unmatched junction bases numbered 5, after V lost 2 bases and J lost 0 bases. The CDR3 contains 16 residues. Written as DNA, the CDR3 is TGTGCTAGTGGTTTGCCGGGACAGGGAGCCTCCTACGAGCAGTACTTC. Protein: CASGLPGQGASYEQYF.

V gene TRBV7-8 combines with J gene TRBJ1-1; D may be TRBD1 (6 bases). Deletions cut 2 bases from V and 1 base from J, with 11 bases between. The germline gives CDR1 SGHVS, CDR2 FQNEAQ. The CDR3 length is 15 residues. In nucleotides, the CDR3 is TGTGCCAGCAGCTTAACCCAGGGACAGAACACTGAAGCTTTCTTT. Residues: CASSLTQGQNTEAFF.